Listed here are 3 T cell receptor beta chains from one sample, sequenced in a study of monozygotic twins with cystic fibrosis. The repertoire was sequenced with immunoSEQ multiplex PCR; TCRdb's copy has only in-frame clones and lacks some. The data contain roughly 32,000 clones, just over 95% of them singletons. The sample consisted of blood. The origin of the receptors is a girl aged 2 to 9 with cystic fibrosis.

This chain uses TRBV30 with TRBJ2-7; D possibly corresponds to TRBD1 (5 bases). Trimming took off 3 bases at V and 6 bases at J, with 18 bases between the two ends. The germline gives CDR1 GTSNPN, CDR2 SVGIG (reference sequence). This CDR3 has 14 amino acids. The CDR3 is CAWRRQHPPLEQYF. CDR3 sequence (DNA): TGTGCCTGGAGGAGACAGCACCCACCCCTCGAGCAGTACTTC.

The V gene is TRBV4-1, the J gene TRBJ2-1, with TRBD2 matching over 7 bases. V lost 0 bases to trimming and J lost 2 bases; unmatched junction nucleotides: 4. This CDR3 spans 16 amino acids. The germline V gene encodes CDR1 MGHRA and CDR2 YSYEKL. DNA for the CDR3: TGCGCCAGCAGCCAAGAGACTAGCCGCACCTACAATGAGCAGTTCTTC. Translation: CASSQETSRTYNEQFF.

This chain links TRBV13 with TRBJ2-3, with D perhaps TRBD1 (6 bases). V was clipped by 1 base and J by 1 base, with 12 bases between them. In germline, CDR1 is PRHDT, CDR2 FYEKMQ (reference sequence). This CDR3 spans 16 amino acids. This CDR3 is CASSLVDSYGTDTQYF. CDR3 nucleotide sequence: TGTGCCAGCAGCTTAGTGGACAGCTATGGCACAGATACGCAGTATTTT.